This T cell receptor beta chain was obtained from a study of PD-1 blockade in mismatch repair-deficient tumors. As for the study in general: All were previously treated, progressing patients with eleven to twelve mismatch repair-deficient cancer types.

Overall study results and limits: After pembrolizumab, tumor-resident clones rose rapidly, then generally contracted before radiologic responses.

This CDR3 contains 12 residues. Germline V gene data show CDR1 as MNHEY and CDR2 as SVGAGI. The ends were cut back, 0 bases at V and 5 bases at J, with 5 bases in the middle. This clone appeared a few times. Its antigen is still unknown. Assay used: immunoSEQ multiplex PCR; TCRdb lists only in-frame clones, some missing. The sample carries approximately 20,000 clones, about four fifths recorded once. PCR or immunohistochemistry showed mismatch repair deficiency in every enrolled patient. Three pembrolizumab responders had their TCRs sequenced. This sample comprised PBMCs, obtained 52 weeks after starting pembrolizumab. This chain joins TRBV6-5 and TRBJ2-7; D is ambiguous. The clonotype comes from an adult with mismatch repair-deficient cancer. CDR3 amino acids: CASSYSRHEQYF. For the CDR3, the DNA is TGTGCCAGCAGTTACTCGAGGCACGAGCAGTACTTC.